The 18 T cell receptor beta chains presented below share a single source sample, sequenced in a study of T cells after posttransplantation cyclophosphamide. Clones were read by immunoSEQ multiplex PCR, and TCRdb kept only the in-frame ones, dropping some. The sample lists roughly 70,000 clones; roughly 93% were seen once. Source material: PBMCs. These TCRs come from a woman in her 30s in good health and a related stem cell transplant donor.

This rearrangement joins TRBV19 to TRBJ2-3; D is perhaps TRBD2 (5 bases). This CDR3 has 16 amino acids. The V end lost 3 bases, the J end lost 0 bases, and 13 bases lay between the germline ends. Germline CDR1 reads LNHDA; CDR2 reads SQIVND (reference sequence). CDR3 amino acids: CASSIGIVVSTDTQYF. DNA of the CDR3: TGTGCCAGTAGTATCGGGATAGTCGTAAGCACAGATACGCAGTATTTT.

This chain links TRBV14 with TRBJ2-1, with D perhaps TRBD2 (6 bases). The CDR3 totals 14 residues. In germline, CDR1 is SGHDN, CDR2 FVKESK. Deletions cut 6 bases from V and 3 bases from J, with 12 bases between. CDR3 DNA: TGTGCCAGCAGGCAGGTAGCGGTCTACAATGAGCAGTTCTTC. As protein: CASRQVAVYNEQFF.

The CDR3 region is CASSRTAQETQYF. The DNA of the CDR3 is TGTGCCAGCAGCCGGACGGCACAAGAGACCCAGTACTTC. The chain employs TRBV13 and TRBJ2-5; D is undetermined. Germline V gene data show CDR1 as PRHDT and CDR2 as FYEKMQ (reference sequence). There are 13 residues in the CDR3. The V end lost 5 bases, the J end lost 2 bases, and 9 bases lay between the germline ends.

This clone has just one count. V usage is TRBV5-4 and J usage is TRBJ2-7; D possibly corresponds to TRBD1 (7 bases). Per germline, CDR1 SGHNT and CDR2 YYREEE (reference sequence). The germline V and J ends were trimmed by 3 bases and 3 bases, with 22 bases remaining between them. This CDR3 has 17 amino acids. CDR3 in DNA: TGTGCCAGCAGCTCCCGGGGTTCAGGGGGGCACCTCTACGAGCAGTACTTC. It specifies CASSSRGSGGHLYEQYF.

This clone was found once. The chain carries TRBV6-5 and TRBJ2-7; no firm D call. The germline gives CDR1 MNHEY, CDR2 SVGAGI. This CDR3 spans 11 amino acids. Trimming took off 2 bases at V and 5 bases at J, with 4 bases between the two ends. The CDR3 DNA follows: TGTGCCAGCAGTTACGGGGACGAGCAGTACTTC. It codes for CASSYGDEQYF.

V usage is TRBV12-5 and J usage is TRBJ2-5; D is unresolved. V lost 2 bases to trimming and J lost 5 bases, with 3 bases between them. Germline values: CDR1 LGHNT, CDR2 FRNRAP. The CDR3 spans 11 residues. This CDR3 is CASGLRETQYF. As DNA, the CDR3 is TGTGCTAGTGGTTTGAGGGAGACCCAGTACTTC.

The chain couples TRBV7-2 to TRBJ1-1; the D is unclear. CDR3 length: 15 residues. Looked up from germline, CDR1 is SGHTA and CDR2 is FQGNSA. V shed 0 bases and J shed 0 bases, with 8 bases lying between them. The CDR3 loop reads CASSLAGGMNTEAFF. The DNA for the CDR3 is TGTGCCAGCAGCTTAGCCGGCGGCATGAACACTGAAGCTTTCTTT.

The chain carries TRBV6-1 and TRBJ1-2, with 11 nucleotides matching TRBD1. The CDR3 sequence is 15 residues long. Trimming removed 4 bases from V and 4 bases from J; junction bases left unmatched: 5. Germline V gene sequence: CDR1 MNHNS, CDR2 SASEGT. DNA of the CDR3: TGTGCCAGCAGTGCTAGGGACAGGGGGTCCTATGGCTACACCTTC. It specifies CASSARDRGSYGYTF.

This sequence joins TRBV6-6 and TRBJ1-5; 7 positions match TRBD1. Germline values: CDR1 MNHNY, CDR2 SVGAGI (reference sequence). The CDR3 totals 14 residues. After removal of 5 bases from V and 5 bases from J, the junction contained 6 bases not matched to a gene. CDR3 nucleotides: TGTGCCAGCAGTGCCGGACAGGCCGATCAGCCCCAGCATTTT. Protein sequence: CASSAGQADQPQHF.

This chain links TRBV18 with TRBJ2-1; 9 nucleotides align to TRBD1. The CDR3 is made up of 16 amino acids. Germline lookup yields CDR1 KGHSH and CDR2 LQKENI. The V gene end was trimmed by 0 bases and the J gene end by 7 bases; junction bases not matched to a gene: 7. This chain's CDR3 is CASSPPSRGTGNEQFF. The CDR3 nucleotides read TGTGCCAGCTCACCACCATCCAGGGGGACAGGGAATGAGCAGTTCTTC.

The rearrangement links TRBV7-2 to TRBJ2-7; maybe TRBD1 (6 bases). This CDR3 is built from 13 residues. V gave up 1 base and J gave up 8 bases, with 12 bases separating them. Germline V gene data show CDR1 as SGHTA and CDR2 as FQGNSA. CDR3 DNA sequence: TGTGCCAGCAGCTTAGACAGGGACGGGCAGCAGTACTTC. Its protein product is CASSLDRDGQQYF.

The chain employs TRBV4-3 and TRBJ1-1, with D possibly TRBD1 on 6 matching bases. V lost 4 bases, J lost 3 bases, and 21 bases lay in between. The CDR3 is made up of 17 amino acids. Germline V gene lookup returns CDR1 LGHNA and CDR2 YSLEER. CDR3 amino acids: CASSRNLRDKYHTEAFF. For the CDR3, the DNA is TGCGCCAGCAGCCGTAATCTCCGGGACAAGTACCACACTGAAGCTTTCTTT.

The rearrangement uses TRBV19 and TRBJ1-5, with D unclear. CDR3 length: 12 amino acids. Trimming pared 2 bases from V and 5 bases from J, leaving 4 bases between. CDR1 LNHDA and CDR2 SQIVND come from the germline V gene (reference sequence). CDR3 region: CASSIRDQPQHF. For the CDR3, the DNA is TGTGCCAGTAGTATAAGGGATCAGCCCCAGCATTTT.

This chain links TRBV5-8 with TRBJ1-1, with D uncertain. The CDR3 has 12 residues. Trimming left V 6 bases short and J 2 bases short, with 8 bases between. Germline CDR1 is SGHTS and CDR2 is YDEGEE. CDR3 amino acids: CASNYVNTEAFF. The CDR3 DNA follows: TGTGCCAGCAACTACGTTAACACTGAAGCTTTCTTT.

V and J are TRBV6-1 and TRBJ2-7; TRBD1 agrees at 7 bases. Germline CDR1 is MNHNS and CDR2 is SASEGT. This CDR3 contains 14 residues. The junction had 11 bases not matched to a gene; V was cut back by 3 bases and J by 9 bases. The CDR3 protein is CASSDWDSRFGQYF. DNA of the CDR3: TGTGCCAGCAGTGACTGGGACAGCCGGTTTGGGCAGTACTTC.

CDR3 bases: TGTGCCAGCAGCTCAGGGGGAAGGAATCAGCCCCAGCATTTT. It codes for CASSSGGRNQPQHF. The chain has TRBV27 and TRBJ1-5, with 7 bases matching TRBD1. Germline CDR1 reads MNHEY; CDR2 reads SMNVEV (reference sequence). The CDR3 extends over 14 amino acids. V gave up 6 bases and J gave up 4 bases; unmatched junction bases: 6.

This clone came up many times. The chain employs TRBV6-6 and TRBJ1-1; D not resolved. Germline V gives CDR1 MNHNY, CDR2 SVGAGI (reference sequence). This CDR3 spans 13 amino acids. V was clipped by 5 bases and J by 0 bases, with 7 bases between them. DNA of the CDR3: TGTGCCAGCAGTACTAAGCTGAACACTGAAGCTTTCTTT. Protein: CASSTKLNTEAFF.

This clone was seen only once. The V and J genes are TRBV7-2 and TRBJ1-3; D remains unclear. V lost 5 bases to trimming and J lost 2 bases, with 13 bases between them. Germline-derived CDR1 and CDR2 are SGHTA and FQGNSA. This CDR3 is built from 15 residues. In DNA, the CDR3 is TGTGCCAGCAGCCTCAGTTCGCGGGCTGGAAACACCATATATTTT. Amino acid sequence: CASSLSSRAGNTIYF.